This T cell receptor beta chain was profiled in a study of OX40 agonist ivuxolimab in advanced cancers. The J segment lost 6 bases and the V segment lost 3 bases, leaving 3 bases of the junction unmatched. The CDR3 runs 14 residues. The germline V gene encodes CDR1 LNHDA and CDR2 SQIVND (reference sequence). TCRdb keeps only in-frame clones here, not all; method: immunoSEQ multiplex PCR. The sample yields around 83,000 clones, around 90% seen once. This rearrangement joins TRBV19 to TRBJ1-2; 11 nucleotides agree with TRBD1. Here the sequenced sample was CD4+ or CD8+ T cells sorted from blood, taken in a trial of the OX40 agonist ivuxolimab. The TCR was taken from an adult with an advanced solid tumor such as melanoma, head and neck, liver or kidney cancer. CDR3 region: CASSIGTGGNGYTF. In nucleotides, the CDR3 is TGTGCCAGTAGTATTGGGACAGGGGGAAATGGCTACACCTTC.